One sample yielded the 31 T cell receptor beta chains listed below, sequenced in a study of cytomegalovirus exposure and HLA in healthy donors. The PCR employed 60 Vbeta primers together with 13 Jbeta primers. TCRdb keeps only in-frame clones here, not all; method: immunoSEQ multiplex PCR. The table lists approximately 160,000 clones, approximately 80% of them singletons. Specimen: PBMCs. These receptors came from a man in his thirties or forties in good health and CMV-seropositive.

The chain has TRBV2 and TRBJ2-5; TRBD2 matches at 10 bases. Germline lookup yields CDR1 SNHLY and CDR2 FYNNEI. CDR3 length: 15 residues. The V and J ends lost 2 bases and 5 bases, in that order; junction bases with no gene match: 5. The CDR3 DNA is TGTGCCAGCAGTGAATGGCTAGCGGGGGAGGAGACCCAGTACTTC. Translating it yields CASSEWLAGEETQYF.

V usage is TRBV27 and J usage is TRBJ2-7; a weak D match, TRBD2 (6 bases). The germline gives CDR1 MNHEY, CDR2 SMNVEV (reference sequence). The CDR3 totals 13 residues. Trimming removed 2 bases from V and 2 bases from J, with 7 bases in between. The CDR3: CASSLAGPYEQYF. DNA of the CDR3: TGTGCCAGCAGTTTAGCGGGGCCCTACGAGCAGTACTTC.

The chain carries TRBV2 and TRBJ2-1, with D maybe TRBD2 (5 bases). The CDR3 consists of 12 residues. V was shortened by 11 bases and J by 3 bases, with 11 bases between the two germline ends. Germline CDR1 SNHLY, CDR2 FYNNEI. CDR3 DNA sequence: TGTGCCTCCGACGGGGACTACAATGAGCAGTTCTTC. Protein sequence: CASDGDYNEQFF.

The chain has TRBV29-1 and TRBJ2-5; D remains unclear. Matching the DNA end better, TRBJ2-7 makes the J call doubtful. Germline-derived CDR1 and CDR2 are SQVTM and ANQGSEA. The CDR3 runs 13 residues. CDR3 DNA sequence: TGCAGCGTTGTTCGGATACGAGGCTACGAGCAGTACTTC. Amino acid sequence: CSVVRIRGYEQYF.

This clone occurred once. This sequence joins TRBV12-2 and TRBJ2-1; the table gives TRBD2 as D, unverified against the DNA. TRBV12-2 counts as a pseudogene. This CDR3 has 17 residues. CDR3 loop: CASRPTRLAENYNEQFF. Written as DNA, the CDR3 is TGTGCAAGTCGCCCTACCCGTCTAGCGGAAAATTACAATGAGCAGTTCTTC.

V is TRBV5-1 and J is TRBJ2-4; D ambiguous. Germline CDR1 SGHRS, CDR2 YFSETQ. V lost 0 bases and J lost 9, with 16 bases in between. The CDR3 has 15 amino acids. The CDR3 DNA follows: TGCGCCAGCAGCTTGGATTTGTCCTCCTCAGGCATTCAGTACTTC. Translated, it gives CASSLDLSSSGIQYF. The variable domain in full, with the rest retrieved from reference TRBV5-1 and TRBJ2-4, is KAGVTQTPRYLIKTRGQQVTLSCSPISGHRSVSWYQQTPGQGLQFLFEYFSETQRNKGNFPGRFSGRQFSNSRSEMNVSTLELGDSALYLCASSLDLSSSGIQYFGAGTRLSVL.

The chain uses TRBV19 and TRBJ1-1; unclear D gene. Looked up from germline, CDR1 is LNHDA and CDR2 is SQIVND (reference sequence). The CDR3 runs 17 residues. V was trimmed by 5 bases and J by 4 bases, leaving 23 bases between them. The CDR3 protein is CASSPIPRGSLGTEAFF. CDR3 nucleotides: TGTGCCAGTAGTCCTATACCCCGCGGCAGCCTCGGCACTGAAGCTTTCTTT. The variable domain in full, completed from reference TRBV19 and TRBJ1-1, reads DGGITQSPKYLFRKEGQNVTLSCEQNLNHDAMYWYRQDPGQGLRLIYYSQIVNDFQKGDIAEGYSVSREKKESFPLTVTSAQKNPTAFYLCASSPIPRGSLGTEAFFGQGTRLTVV.

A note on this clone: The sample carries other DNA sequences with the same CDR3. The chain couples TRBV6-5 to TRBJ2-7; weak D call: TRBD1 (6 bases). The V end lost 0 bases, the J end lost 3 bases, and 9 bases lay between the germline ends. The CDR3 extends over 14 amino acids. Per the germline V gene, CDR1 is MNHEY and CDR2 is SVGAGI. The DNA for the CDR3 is TGTGCCAGCAGTTACTCAGGGGGTCTCTACGAGCAGTACTTC. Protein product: CASSYSGGLYEQYF.

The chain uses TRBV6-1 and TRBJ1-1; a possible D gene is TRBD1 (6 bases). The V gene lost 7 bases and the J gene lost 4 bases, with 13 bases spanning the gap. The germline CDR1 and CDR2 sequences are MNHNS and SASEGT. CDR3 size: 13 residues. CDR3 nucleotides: TGTGCCAGCACCAACTCCAGGGGCACTGAAGCTTTCTTT. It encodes CASTNSRGTEAFF.

In nucleotides, the CDR3 is TGTGCCAGCACCAGAGACAGGACCTCAACCGGGGAGCTGTTTTTT. It encodes CASTRDRTSTGELFF. The chain combines TRBV6-1 with TRBJ2-2; D is perhaps TRBD1 (6 bases). This CDR3 comprises 15 residues. Germline lookup yields CDR1 MNHNS and CDR2 SASEGT. Trimming shortened V by 7 bases and J by 5 bases, and 17 bases separated the two germline ends.

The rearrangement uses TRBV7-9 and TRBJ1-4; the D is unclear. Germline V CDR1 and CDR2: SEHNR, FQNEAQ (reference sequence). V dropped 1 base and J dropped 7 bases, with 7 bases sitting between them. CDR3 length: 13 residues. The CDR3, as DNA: TGTGCCAGCAGCTTAGAGCGAAGTGAAAAACTGTTTTTT. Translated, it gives CASSLERSEKLFF.

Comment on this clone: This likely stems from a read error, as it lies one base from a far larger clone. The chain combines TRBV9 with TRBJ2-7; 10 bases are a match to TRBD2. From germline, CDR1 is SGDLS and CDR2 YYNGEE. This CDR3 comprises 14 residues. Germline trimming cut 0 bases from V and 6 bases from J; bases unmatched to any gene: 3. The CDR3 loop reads CASSVASGSAEQYF. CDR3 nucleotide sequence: TGTGCCAGCAGCGTAGCTAGCGGGAGTGCCGAGCAGTACTTC. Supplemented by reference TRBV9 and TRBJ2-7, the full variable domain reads DSGVTQTPKHLITATGQRVTLRCSPRSGDLSVYWYQQSLDQGLQFLIQYYNGEERAKGNILERFSAQQFPDLHSELNLSSLELGDSALYFCASSVASGSAEQYFGPGTRLTVT.

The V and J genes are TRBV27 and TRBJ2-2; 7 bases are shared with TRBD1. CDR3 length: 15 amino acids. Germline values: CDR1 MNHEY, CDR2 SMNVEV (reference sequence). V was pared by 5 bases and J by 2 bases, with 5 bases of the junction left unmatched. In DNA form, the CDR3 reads TGTGCCAGCAGTCTAAGACAGGGAAACACCGGGGAGCTGTTTTTT. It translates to CASSLRQGNTGELFF.

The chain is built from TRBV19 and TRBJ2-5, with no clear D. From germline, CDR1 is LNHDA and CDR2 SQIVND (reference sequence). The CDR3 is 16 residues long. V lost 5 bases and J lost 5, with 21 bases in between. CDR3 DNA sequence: TGTGCCAGTAGTCTCGATCCTAGTCCGCCGACGGAGACCCAGTACTTC. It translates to CASSLDPSPPTETQYF.

The CDR3 protein is CASSLTSVAPYEQYF. The CDR3 DNA is TGTGCCAGCAGTTTGACTAGCGTCGCCCCCTACGAGCAGTACTTC. The chain combines TRBV28 with TRBJ2-7, with 8 bases that match TRBD2. The CDR3 totals 15 residues. Germline CDR1 reads MDHEN; CDR2 reads SYDVKM. V shed 3 bases, J shed 2 bases, and the junction held 6 bases outside the gene matches.

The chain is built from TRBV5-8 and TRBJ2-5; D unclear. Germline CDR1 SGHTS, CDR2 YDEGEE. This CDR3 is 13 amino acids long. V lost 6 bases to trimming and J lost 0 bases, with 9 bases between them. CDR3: CASNSQYQETQYF. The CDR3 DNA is TGTGCCAGCAACTCACAGTACCAAGAGACCCAGTACTTC. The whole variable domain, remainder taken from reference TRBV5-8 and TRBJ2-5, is EAGVTQSPTHLIKTRGQQATLRCSPISGHTSVYWYQQALGLGLQFLLWYDEGEERNRGNFPPRFSGRQFPNYSSELNVNALELEDSALYLCASNSQYQETQYFGPGTRLLVL.

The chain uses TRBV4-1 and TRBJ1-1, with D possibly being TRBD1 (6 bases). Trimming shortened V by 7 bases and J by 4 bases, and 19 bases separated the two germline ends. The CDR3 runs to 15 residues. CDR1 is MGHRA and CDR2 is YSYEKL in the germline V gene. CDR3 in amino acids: CASTHLGGQGTEAFF. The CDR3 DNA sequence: TGCGCCAGCACCCACCTCGGGGGGCAGGGCACTGAAGCTTTCTTT.

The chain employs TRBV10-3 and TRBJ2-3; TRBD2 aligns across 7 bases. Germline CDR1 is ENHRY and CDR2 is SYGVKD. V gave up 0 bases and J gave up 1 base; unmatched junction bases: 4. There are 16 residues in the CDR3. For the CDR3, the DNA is TGTGCCATCAGTGAGTCATGGGGGGGAGGCACAGATACGCAGTATTTT. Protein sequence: CAISESWGGGTDTQYF.

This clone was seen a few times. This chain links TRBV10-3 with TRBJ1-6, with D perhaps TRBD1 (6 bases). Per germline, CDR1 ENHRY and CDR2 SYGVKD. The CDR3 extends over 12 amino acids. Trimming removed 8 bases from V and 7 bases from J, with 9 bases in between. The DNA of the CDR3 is TGTGCCATCCAGGGGACAAATTCACCCCTCCACTTT. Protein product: CAIQGTNSPLHF.

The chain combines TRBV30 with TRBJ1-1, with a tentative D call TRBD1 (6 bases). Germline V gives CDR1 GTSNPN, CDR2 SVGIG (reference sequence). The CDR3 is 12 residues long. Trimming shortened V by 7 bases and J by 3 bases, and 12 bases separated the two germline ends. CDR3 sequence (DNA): TGTGCCTATACGGGGGGGCACACTGAAGCTTTCTTT. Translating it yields CAYTGGHTEAFF.

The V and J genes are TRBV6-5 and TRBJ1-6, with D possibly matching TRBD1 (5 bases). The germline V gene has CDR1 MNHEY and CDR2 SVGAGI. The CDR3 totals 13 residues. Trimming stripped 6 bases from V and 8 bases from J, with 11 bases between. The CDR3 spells CASSTRVDSPLHF. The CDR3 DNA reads TGTGCCAGCAGCACCAGGGTGGATTCACCCCTCCACTTT.

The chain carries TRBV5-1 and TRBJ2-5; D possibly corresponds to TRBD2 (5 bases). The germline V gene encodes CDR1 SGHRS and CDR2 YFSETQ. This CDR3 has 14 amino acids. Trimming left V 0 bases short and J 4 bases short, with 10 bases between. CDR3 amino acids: CASSLASSRETQYF. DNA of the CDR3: TGCGCCAGCAGCTTGGCCTCTAGCAGAGAGACCCAGTACTTC.

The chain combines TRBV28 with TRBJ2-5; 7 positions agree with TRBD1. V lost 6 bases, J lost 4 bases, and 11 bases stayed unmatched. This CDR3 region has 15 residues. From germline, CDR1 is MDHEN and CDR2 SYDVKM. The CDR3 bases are TGTGCCAGCAGGCAAGCCAGGGGGACGAGAGAGACCCAGTACTTC. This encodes CASRQARGTRETQYF.

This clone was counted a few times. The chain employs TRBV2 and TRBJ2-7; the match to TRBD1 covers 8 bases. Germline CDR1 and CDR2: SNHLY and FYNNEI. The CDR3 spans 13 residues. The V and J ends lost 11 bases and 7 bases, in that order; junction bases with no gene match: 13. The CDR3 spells CAGGGNRGVEQYF. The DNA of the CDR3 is TGTGCCGGTGGGGGGAACAGGGGGGTAGAGCAGTACTTC.

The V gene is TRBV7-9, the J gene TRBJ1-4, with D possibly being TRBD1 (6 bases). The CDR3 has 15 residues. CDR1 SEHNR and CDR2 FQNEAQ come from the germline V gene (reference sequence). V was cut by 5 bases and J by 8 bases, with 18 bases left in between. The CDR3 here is CASSPSGVGWEKLFF. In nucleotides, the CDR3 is TGTGCCAGCAGCCCCTCAGGGGTAGGCTGGGAAAAACTGTTTTTT.

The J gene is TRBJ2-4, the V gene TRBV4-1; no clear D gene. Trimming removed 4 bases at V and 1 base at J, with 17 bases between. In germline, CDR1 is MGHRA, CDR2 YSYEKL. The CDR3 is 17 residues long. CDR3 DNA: TGCGCCAGCAGCCCCGGGTCCGCCAACTCGGCCAAAAACATTCAGTACTTC. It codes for CASSPGSANSAKNIQYF.

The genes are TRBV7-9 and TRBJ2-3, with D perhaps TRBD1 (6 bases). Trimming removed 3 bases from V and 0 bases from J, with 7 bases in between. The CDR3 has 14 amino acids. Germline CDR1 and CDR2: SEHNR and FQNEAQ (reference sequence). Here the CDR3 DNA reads TGTGCCAGCAGCTTGGGGGCAAGCACAGATACGCAGTATTTT. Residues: CASSLGASTDTQYF.

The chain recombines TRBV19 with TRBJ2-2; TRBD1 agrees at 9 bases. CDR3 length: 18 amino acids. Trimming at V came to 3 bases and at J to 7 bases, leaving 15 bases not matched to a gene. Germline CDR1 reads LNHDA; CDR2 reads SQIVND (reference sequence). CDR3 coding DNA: TGTGCCAGTAGTATGGGACAGGGCTCCTCCAAGGGCCACGGGGAGCTGTTTTTT. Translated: CASSMGQGSSKGHGELFF. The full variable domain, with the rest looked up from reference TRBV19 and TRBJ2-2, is DGGITQSPKYLFRKEGQNVTLSCEQNLNHDAMYWYRQDPGQGLRLIYYSQIVNDFQKGDIAEGYSVSREKKESFPLTVTSAQKNPTAFYLCASSMGQGSSKGHGELFFGEGSRLTVL.

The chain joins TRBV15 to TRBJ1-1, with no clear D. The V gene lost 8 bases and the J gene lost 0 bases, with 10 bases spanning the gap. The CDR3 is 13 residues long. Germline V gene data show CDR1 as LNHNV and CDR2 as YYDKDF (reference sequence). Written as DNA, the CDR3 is TGTGCCACCGAGAGGAACATGAACACTGAAGCTTTCTTT. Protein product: CATERNMNTEAFF.

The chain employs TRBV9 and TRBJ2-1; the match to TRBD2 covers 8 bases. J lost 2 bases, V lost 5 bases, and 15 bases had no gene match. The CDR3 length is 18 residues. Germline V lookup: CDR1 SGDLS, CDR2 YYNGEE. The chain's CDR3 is CASSYSVGAGGTYNEQFF. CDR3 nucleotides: TGTGCCAGCAGTTACTCGGTCGGGGCGGGGGGAACCTACAATGAGCAGTTCTTC. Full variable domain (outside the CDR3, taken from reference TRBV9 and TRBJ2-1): DSGVTQTPKHLITATGQRVTLRCSPRSGDLSVYWYQQSLDQGLQFLIQYYNGEERAKGNILERFSAQQFPDLHSELNLSSLELGDSALYFCASSYSVGAGGTYNEQFFGPGTRLTVL.

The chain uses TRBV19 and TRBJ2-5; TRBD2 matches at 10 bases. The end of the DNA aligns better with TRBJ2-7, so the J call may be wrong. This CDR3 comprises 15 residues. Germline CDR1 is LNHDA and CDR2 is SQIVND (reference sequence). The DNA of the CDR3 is TGTGCCAGTAGTATCTTCCTAGCGGGGGCCTACGAGCAGTACTTC. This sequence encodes CASSIFLAGAYEQYF.